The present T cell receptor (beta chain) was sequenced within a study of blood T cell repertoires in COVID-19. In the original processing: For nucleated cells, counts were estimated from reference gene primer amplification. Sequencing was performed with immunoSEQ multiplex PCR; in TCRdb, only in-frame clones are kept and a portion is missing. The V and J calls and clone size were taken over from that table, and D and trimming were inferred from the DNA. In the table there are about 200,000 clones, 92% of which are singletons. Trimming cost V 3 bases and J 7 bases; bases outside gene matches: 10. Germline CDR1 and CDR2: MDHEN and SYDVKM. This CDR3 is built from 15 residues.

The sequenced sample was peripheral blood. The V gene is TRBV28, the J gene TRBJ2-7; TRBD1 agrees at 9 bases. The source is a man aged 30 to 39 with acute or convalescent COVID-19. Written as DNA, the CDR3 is TGTGCCAGCAGTTTCCTCTCCGGGACAGGGCCTGAGCAGTACTTC. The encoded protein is CASSFLSGTGPEQYF.